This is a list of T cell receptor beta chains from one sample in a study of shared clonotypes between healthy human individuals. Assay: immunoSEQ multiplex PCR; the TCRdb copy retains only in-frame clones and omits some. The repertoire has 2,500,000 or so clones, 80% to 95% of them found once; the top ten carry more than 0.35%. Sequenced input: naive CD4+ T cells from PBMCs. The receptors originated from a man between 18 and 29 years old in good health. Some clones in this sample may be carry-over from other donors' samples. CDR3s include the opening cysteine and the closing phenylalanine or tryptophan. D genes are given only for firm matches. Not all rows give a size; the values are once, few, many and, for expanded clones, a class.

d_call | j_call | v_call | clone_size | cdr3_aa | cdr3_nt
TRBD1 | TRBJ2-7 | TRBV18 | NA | CASSPTGSEQYF | TGTGCCAGCTCACCGACAGGGTCTGAGCAGTACTTC
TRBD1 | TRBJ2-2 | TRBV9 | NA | CASSVRGRGMDTGELFF | TGTGCCAGCAGCGTGAGGGGGCGCGGTATGGACACCGGGGAGCTGTTTTTT
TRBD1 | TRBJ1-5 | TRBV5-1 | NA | CASSLGDRSNQPQHF | TGCGCCAGCAGCTTGGGGGACAGGAGCAATCAGCCCCAGCATTTT
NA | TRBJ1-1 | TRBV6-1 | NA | CASSEVAPMNTEAFF | TGTGCCAGCAGTGAAGTAGCACCTATGAACACTGAAGCTTTCTTT
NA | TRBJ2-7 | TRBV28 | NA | CASSFITGLRHLEYEQYF | TGTGCCAGCAGTTTTATCACAGGTTTGCGACATTTGGAATACGAGCAGTACTTC
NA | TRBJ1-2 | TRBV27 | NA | CATNEGGGYTF | TGTGCCACCAACGAGGGGGGGGGCTACACCTTC
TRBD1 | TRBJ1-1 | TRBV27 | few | CASSFAQGNAEAFF | TGTGCCAGCAGTTTTGCACAGGGGAACGCTGAAGCTTTCTTT
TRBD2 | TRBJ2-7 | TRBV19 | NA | CASSIGLAAYEQYF | TGTGCCAGTAGTATAGGACTAGCGGCCTACGAGCAGTACTTC
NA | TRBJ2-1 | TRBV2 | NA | CASSPLKLSDEQFF | TGTGCCAGCAGCCCACTTAAACTCTCGGATGAGCAGTTCTTC
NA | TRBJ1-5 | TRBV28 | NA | CASSRQIGNQPQHF | TGTGCCAGCAGTAGACAGATCGGCAATCAGCCCCAGCATTTT
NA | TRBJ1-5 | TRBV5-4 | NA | CASSLAGSPAQPQHF | TGTGCCAGCAGCTTGGCCGGGTCCCCGGCTCAGCCCCAGCATTTT
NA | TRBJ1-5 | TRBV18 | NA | CASSRTRDGRAHF | TGTGCCAGCTCACGGACCAGGGATGGGAGAGCGCATTTT
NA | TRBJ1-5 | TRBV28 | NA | CASSTDSYQPQHF | TGTGCCAGCAGTACTGACAGCTATCAGCCCCAGCATTTT
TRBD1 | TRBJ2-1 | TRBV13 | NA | CASSADRGRYNEQFF | TGTGCCAGCAGCGCCGACAGGGGGCGGTACAATGAGCAGTTCTTC
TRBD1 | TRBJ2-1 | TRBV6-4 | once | CASSDLTGSSYNEQFF | TGTGCCAGCAGTGACTTGACAGGGAGCTCCTACAATGAGCAGTTCTTC
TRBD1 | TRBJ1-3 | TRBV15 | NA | CATSRGQGISSGNTIYF | TGTGCCACCAGCAGAGGACAGGGTATATCCTCTGGAAACACCATATATTTT
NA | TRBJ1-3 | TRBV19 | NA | CASGDRRGSSGNTIYF | TGTGCCAGTGGGGATCGACGGGGGAGCTCTGGAAACACCATATATTTT
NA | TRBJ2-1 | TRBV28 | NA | CASSRGLAGRNEQFF | TGTGCCAGCAGTCGGGGGCTAGCCGGACGCAATGAGCAGTTCTTC
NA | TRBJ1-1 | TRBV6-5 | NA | CASSSTRGTEAFF | TGTGCCAGCAGTTCTACCAGGGGAACTGAAGCTTTCTTT
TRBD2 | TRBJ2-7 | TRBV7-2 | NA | CASSLAASGRALYEQYF | TGTGCCAGCAGCTTAGCTGCTAGCGGGAGGGCCCTCTACGAGCAGTACTTC
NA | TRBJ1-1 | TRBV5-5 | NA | CASSSTHGYDTEAFF | TGTGCCAGCAGCTCTACCCACGGGTACGACACTGAAGCTTTCTTT
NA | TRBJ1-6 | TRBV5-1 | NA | CASSGTENSPLHF | TGCGCCAGCAGCGGGACGGAGAATTCACCCCTCCACTTT
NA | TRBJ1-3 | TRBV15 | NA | CATAGTGNTIYF | TGTGCCACCGCTGGGACGGGAAACACCATATATTTT
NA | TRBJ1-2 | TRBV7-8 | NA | CASSLAQGPYGYTF | TGTGCCAGCAGCTTAGCCCAGGGTCCCTATGGCTACACCTTC
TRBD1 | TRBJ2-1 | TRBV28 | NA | CASSIPGGGSYNEQFF | TGTGCCAGCAGTATCCCAGGGGGCGGTTCCTACAATGAGCAGTTCTTC
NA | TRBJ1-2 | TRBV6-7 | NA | CASSYSTPGALGYTF | TGTGCCAGCAGTTACTCGACGCCAGGGGCTCTTGGCTACACCTTC
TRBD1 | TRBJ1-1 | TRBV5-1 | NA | CASWFSQGAGVGAFF | TGCGCCAGCTGGTTCTCACAGGGGGCTGGTGTCGGAGCTTTCTTT
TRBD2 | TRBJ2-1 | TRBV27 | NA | CASSGGLAGVEEQFF | TGTGCCAGCAGTGGGGGACTAGCGGGAGTGGAGGAGCAGTTCTTC
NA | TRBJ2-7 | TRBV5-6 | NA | CASRPTGQSAYEQYF | TGTGCCAGCAGACCGACTGGGCAGTCTGCCTACGAGCAGTACTTC
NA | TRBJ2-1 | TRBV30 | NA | CAWSVSRGEQFF | TGTGCCTGGAGTGTATCGCGTGGTGAGCAGTTCTTC
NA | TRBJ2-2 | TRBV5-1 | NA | CASSRTVENTGELFF | TGCGCCAGCAGCCGGACAGTAGAGAACACCGGGGAGCTGTTTTTT
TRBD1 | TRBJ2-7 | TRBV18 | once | CASSPPNRGPYEQYF | TGTGCCAGCTCACCACCGAACAGGGGGCCTTACGAGCAGTACTTC
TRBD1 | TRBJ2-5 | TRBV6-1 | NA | CASSWTGGQETQYF | TGTGCCAGCAGCTGGACAGGTGGGCAAGAGACCCAGTACTTC
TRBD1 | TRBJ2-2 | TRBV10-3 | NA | CAIKEQDRGPTGELFF | TGTGCCATCAAAGAGCAGGACAGGGGGCCCACCGGGGAGCTGTTTTTT
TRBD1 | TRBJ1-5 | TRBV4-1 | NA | CASSQRDRGNQPQHF | TGCGCCAGCAGCCAAAGGGACAGGGGCAATCAGCCCCAGCATTTT
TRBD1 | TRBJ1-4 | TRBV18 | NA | CASSPRQGRHEKLFF | TGTGCCAGCTCACCCCGACAGGGGCGCCATGAAAAACTGTTTTTT
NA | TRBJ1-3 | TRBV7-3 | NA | CASSLNPAGNTIYF | TGTGCCAGCAGCTTAAATCCTGCTGGAAACACCATATATTTT
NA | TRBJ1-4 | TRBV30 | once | CAMVEGDLSGKLFF | TGTGCCATGGTTGAGGGGGACCTTTCTGGAAAACTGTTTTTT
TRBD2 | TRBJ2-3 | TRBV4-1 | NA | CASSQLGLFTDTQYF | TGCGCCAGCAGCCAACTGGGACTATTCACAGATACGCAGTATTTT
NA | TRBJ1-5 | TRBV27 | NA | CASSPDPRQPQHF | TGTGCCAGCAGCCCGGACCCCCGTCAGCCCCAGCATTTT
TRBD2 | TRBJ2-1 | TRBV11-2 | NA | CASSLDLASGNNEQFF | TGTGCCAGCAGCTTAGATTTGGCTAGCGGAAACAATGAGCAGTTCTTC
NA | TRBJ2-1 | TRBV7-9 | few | CASQRVDEQFF | TGTGCCAGCCAGCGCGTCGATGAGCAGTTCTTC
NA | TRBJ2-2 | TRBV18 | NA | CASRAGEGRTGELFF | TGTGCCAGTAGGGCCGGAGAAGGGCGCACCGGGGAGCTGTTTTTT
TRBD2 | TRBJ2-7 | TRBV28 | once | CASSFRTRTSGDPYEQYF | TGTGCCAGCAGTTTTAGGACGAGGACTAGCGGGGATCCCTACGAGCAGTACTTC
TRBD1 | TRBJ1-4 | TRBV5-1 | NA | CASSQTGSGEKLFF | TGCGCCAGCAGCCAGACAGGGTCGGGGGAAAAACTGTTTTTT
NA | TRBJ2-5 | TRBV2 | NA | CASRQMGNFAETQYF | TGTGCCAGCCGTCAAATGGGGAACTTTGCGGAGACCCAGTACTTC
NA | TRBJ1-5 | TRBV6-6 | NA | CASNPDGSNQPQHF | TGTGCCAGCAATCCGGACGGTAGCAATCAGCCCCAGCATTTT
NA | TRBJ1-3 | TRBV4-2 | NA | CASSLGARPHSGNTIYF | TGTGCCAGCAGCCTAGGAGCCCGACCGCACTCTGGAAACACCATATATTTT
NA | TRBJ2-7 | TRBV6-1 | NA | CASSENGGPYEQYF | TGTGCCAGCAGTGAAAACGGGGGCCCCTACGAGCAGTACTTC
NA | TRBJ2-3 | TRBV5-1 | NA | CASSLRGTDTQYF | TGCGCCAGCAGCTTACGGGGGACAGATACGCAGTATTTT
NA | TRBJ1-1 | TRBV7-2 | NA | CASSLVYEAFF | TGTGCCAGCAGCTTAGTATATGAAGCTTTCTTT
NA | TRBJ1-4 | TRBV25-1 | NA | CASSKRGGGKLFF | TGTGCCAGCAGTAAGCGGGGGGGCGGGAAACTGTTTTTT